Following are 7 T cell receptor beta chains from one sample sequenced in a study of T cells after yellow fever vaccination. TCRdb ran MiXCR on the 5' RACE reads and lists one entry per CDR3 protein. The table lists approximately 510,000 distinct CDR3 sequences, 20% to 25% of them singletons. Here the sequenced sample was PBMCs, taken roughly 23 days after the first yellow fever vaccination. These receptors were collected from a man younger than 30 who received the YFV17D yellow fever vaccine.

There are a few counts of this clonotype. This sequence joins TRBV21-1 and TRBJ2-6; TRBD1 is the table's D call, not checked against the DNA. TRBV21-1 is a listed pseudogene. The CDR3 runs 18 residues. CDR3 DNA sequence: TGTGCCAGCAGCAAAGCGGGACAGGGAAACTCTGGGGCCAACGTCCTGACTTTC. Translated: CASSKAGQGNSGANVLTF.

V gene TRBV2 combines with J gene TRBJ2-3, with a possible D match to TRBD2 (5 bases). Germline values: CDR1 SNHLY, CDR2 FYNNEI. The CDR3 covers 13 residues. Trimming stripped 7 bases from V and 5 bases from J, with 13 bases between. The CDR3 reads CASNSHEGDTQYF. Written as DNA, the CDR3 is TGTGCCAGCAACTCCCACGAGGGAGATACGCAGTATTTT.

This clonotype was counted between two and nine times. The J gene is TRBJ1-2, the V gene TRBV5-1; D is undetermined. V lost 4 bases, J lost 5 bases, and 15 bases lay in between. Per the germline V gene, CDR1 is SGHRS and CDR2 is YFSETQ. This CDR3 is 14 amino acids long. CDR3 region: CASSPRGGPYGYTF. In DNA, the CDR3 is TGCGCCAGCAGCCCTCGGGGTGGACCTTATGGCTACACCTTC.

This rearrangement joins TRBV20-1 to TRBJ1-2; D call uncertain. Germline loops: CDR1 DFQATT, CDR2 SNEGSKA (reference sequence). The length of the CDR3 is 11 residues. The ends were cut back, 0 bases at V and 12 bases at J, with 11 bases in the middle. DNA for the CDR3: TGCAGTGCTAGAGATTGGGCATCGGACACCTTC. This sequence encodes CSARDWASDTF.

CDR3 protein: CASSFPTRGSEQYV. The DNA of the CDR3 is TGTGCCAGCAGCTTCCCCACTAGGGGAAGCGAGCAGTACGTC. The chain is built from TRBV7-8 and TRBJ2-7; D may match TRBD1 or TRBD2 (5 bases each). The CDR3 contains 14 residues. Trimming stripped 3 bases from V and 6 bases from J, with 15 bases between. Per the germline V gene, CDR1 is SGHVS and CDR2 is FQNEAQ.

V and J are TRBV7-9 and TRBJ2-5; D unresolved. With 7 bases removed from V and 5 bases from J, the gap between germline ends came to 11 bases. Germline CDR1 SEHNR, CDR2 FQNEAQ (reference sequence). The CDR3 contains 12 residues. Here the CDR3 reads CASNSTAETQYF. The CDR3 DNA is TGTGCCAGCAATTCAACGGCGGAGACCCAGTACTTC.

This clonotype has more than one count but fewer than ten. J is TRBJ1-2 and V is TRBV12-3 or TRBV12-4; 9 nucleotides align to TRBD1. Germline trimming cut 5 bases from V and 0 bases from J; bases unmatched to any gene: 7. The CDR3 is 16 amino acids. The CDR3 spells CASSLRQGGANYGYTF. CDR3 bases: TGTGCCAGCAGTCTCAGACAGGGGGGTGCTAACTATGGCTACACCTTC.